This is a list of T cell receptor beta chains from one sample in a study of blood T cell repertoires in COVID-19. The repertoire was sequenced with immunoSEQ multiplex PCR; TCRdb's copy has only in-frame clones and lacks some. The table lists about 160,000 clones, about 86% of them singletons. The source material was PBMCs or T cells enriched from blood (not recorded which). These receptors were collected from a man over 45 who had recovered from COVID-19. Each CDR3 is given with its conserved first and last residue. A D gene is named only where the DNA matches it firmly. For some rows the clone size is stated as once, few or many, or as a class when expanded; others skip it.

J: TRBJ2-7; D: TRBD2; V: TRBV11-2; length: 13; size: .; DNA: TGTGCCAGCAGCTTACTAGCGGGGGTCGAGCAGTACTTC; CDR3: CASSLLAGVEQYF
J: TRBJ1-2; D: .; V: TRBV9; length: 17; size: .; DNA: TGTGCCAGCAGCGCCCGGACTACGAGCCCAGGCTTATATGGCTACACCTTC; CDR3: CASSARTTSPGLYGYTF
J: TRBJ1-3; D: .; V: TRBV30; length: 15; size: .; DNA: TGTGCCTGGAGTGGGGGACACTCACCGGGAAACACCATATATTTT; CDR3: CAWSGGHSPGNTIYF
J: TRBJ2-2; D: .; V: TRBV29-1; length: 14; size: .; DNA: TGCAGCGTCGCTACCGGGAGAAACACCGGGGAGCTGTTTTTT; CDR3: CSVATGRNTGELFF
J: TRBJ1-6; D: TRBD1; V: TRBV5-4; length: 16; size: .; DNA: TGTGCCAGCAGCTTGGAACCAGGGGGCGAAAATTCACCCCTCCACTTT; CDR3: CASSLEPGGENSPLHF
J: TRBJ1-1; D: .; V: TRBV14; length: 17; size: .; DNA: TGTGCCAGCAGCCAAGCTATTCAGGCCCTTAGGGGCACTGAAGCTTTCTTT; CDR3: CASSQAIQALRGTEAFF
J: TRBJ1-3; D: TRBD1; V: TRBV5-4; length: 16; size: .; DNA: TGTGCCAGCAGCAAGACAGGGGATGGCTCTGGAAACACCATATATTTT; CDR3: CASSKTGDGSGNTIYF
J: TRBJ2-3; D: .; V: TRBV27; length: 16; size: once; DNA: TGTGCCAGCAGTCTACTCACTAGTTCCGGCACAGATACGCAGTATTTT; CDR3: CASSLLTSSGTDTQYF
J: TRBJ2-7; D: TRBD1; V: TRBV7-8; length: 13; size: .; DNA: TGTGCCAGCAGCTTAACAGGGGCCTACGAGCAGTACTTC; CDR3: CASSLTGAYEQYF
J: TRBJ2-3; D: .; V: TRBV24-1; length: 13; size: .; DNA: TGTGCCACCAGTGTACATTGTCCTGATACGCAGTATTTT; CDR3: CATSVHCPDTQYF
J: TRBJ2-7; D: TRBD2; V: TRBV2; length: 14; size: .; DNA: TGTGCCAGCAGTGACCGACTAGCGGGGGGCGAGCAGTACTTC; CDR3: CASSDRLAGGEQYF
J: TRBJ2-5; D: .; V: TRBV9; length: 14; size: .; DNA: TGTGCCAGCAGCGTGGGGGGATCCCAAGAGACCCAGTACTTC; CDR3: CASSVGGSQETQYF
J: TRBJ1-2; D: .; V: TRBV12-3/TRBV12-4; length: 12; size: .; DNA: TGTGCCAGCAGTCCAGCTAACTATGGCTACACCTTC; CDR3: CASSPANYGYTF
J: TRBJ1-1; D: .; V: TRBV3-1/TRBV3-2; length: 13; size: .; DNA: TGTGCCAGCAGGCAGGACAGTTTCACTGAAGCTTTCTTT; CDR3: CASRQDSFTEAFF
J: TRBJ1-1; D: .; V: TRBV25-1; length: 12; size: .; DNA: TGTGCCAGCGGGGGCCCTAACACTGAAGCTTTCTTT; CDR3: CASGGPNTEAFF
J: TRBJ2-1; D: .; V: TRBV7-2; length: 13; size: .; DNA: TGTGCCAGCACCCTTTTAGCGGTCAATGAGCAGTTCTTC; CDR3: CASTLLAVNEQFF
J: TRBJ2-2; D: TRBD1; V: TRBV19; length: 14; size: .; DNA: TGTGCCAGTAATTCGCCCGGGACAGGGGGGGAGCTGTTTTTT; CDR3: CASNSPGTGGELFF
J: TRBJ1-5; D: .; V: TRBV7-2; length: 17; size: once; DNA: TGTGCCAGCAGCGCGTACAGGGTCGAAAATAGCAATCAGCCCCAGCATTTT; CDR3: CASSAYRVENSNQPQHF
J: TRBJ2-7; D: TRBD2; V: TRBV27; length: 15; size: .; DNA: TGTGCCAGCAGTTCGCTAGCGGGGGGGCCCTACGAGCAGTACTTC; CDR3: CASSSLAGGPYEQYF
J: TRBJ2-3; D: TRBD2; V: TRBV5-1; length: 18; size: .; DNA: TGCGCCAGCAGCTTGGGGAGCGGGGGGGCCCGGGGCACAGATACGCAGTATTTT; CDR3: CASSLGSGGARGTDTQYF
J: TRBJ1-1; D: TRBD1; V: TRBV27; length: 12; size: .; DNA: TGTGCCAGCAAACAGGGGCCGGGAGAAGCTTTCTTT; CDR3: CASKQGPGEAFF
J: TRBJ2-7; D: TRBD1; V: TRBV29-1; length: 14; size: few; DNA: TGCAGCGTTCGACTCGGACAGGGTTGGTCCGAGCAGTACTTC; CDR3: CSVRLGQGWSEQYF
J: TRBJ1-1; D: TRBD1; V: TRBV6-5; length: 14; size: few; DNA: TGTGCCAGCAGTCCGGGACAGTGGGCCACTGAAGCTTTCTTT; CDR3: CASSPGQWATEAFF
J: TRBJ2-7; D: .; V: TRBV15; length: 14; size: .; DNA: TGTGCCACCAGCAGAGAGCAGGGGCCCTACGAGCAGTACTTC; CDR3: CATSREQGPYEQYF
J: TRBJ2-4; D: .; V: TRBV4-2; length: 15; size: .; DNA: TGTGCCAGCAGCCAACCACAGGGAGGGGGTGACATTCAGTACTTC; CDR3: CASSQPQGGGDIQYF
J: TRBJ2-5; D: TRBD1; V: TRBV18; length: 15; size: .; DNA: TGTGCCAGCTCACTTAGGGACAGGGCCCAAGAGACCCAGTACTTC; CDR3: CASSLRDRAQETQYF
J: TRBJ1-2; D: TRBD1; V: TRBV4-1; length: 14; size: .; DNA: TGCGCCAGCAGCCAAGTGGGGGACAGGGTTGGCTACACCTTC; CDR3: CASSQVGDRVGYTF
J: TRBJ1-4; D: .; V: TRBV4-3; length: 17; size: few; DNA: TGCGCCAGCAGCCAAGATTATGGTGCTCGGCGCGGTGAAAAACTGTTTTTT; CDR3: CASSQDYGARRGEKLFF
J: TRBJ1-6; D: TRBD1; V: TRBV7-9; length: 18; size: .; DNA: TGTGCCAGCAGCTTCCGGCCCGGGGGACAGGGCTATAATTCACCCCTCCACTTT; CDR3: CASSFRPGGQGYNSPLHF
J: TRBJ2-5; D: TRBD1; V: TRBV10-1; length: 15; size: .; DNA: TGCGCCAGCAGTCCGACAGGGAACTGGGGGGAGACCCAGTACTTC; CDR3: CASSPTGNWGETQYF
J: TRBJ2-2; D: TRBD1; V: TRBV7-9; length: 17; size: .; DNA: TGTGCCAGCAGCTCTCCTTGGGGACAGGGGGACACCGGGGAGCTGTTTTTT; CDR3: CASSSPWGQGDTGELFF
J: TRBJ1-4; D: TRBD1; V: TRBV3-1/TRBV3-2; length: 14; size: many; DNA: TGTGCCAGCAGCCAAGGAGGGACAGATGAAAAACTGTTTTTT; CDR3: CASSQGGTDEKLFF
J: TRBJ1-2; D: .; V: TRBV9; length: 15; size: .; DNA: TGTGCCAGCAGCGTAGGGGCAGGGAAAGAGTCTGGCTACACCTTC; CDR3: CASSVGAGKESGYTF
J: TRBJ1-5; D: .; V: TRBV6-1; length: 15; size: few; DNA: TGTGCCAGCAGTGAAGCGTTAGGGGGTAAGCAGCCCCAGCATTTT; CDR3: CASSEALGGKQPQHF
J: TRBJ2-1; D: TRBD2; V: TRBV19; length: 17; size: .; DNA: TGTGCCAGTAGTATAGACATACTAGCGGGGGCCGACAATGAGCAGTTCTTC; CDR3: CASSIDILAGADNEQFF
J: TRBJ1-1; D: TRBD1; V: TRBV5-5; length: 13; size: .; DNA: TGTGCCAGCAGCGTACAGGGGAGCACTGAAGCTTTCTTT; CDR3: CASSVQGSTEAFF
J: TRBJ2-2; D: .; V: TRBV29-1; length: 12; size: .; DNA: TGCAGCGTTGGTTCCGGGTCCGGGGAGCTGTTTTTT; CDR3: CSVGSGSGELFF
J: TRBJ1-5; D: .; V: TRBV2; length: 14; size: few; DNA: TGTGCCAGCAAACAGGGAAATAGCAATCAGCCCCAGCATTTT; CDR3: CASKQGNSNQPQHF
J: TRBJ2-2; D: TRBD2; V: TRBV19; length: 20; size: few; DNA: TGTGCCAGTAGGGATCGACTAGCGGGGGGGCCGGGGCCGAACACCGGGGAGCTGTTTTTT; CDR3: CASRDRLAGGPGPNTGELFF
J: TRBJ1-2; D: .; V: TRBV11-2; length: 14; size: .; DNA: TGTGCCAGCAGCTTACCCCAGGCAATCTATGGCTACACCTTC; CDR3: CASSLPQAIYGYTF
J: TRBJ2-3; D: .; V: TRBV5-1; length: 15; size: .; DNA: TGCGCCAGCAAGGTTCCGGGACTTACGTTTTCTACGCAGTATTTT; CDR3: CASKVPGLTFSTQYF
J: TRBJ1-1; D: .; V: TRBV13; length: 13; size: .; DNA: TGTGCCAGCAGCCTGGGACAGAACACTGAAGCTTTCTTT; CDR3: CASSLGQNTEAFF
J: TRBJ2-3; D: .; V: TRBV7-2; length: 12; size: .; DNA: TGTGCCAGCACCCTTAGCACAGATACGCAGTATTTT; CDR3: CASTLSTDTQYF
J: TRBJ2-2; D: TRBD1; V: TRBV2; length: 20; size: few; DNA: TGTGCCAGCAGTCTCATGGGACAGGACCTGTTCCTATGGGACACCGGGGAGCTGTTTTTT; CDR3: CASSLMGQDLFLWDTGELFF
J: TRBJ2-2; D: .; V: TRBV11-3; length: 15; size: once; DNA: TGTGCCAGCAGGTATCGTTTACAGGACACCGGGGAGCTGTTTTTT; CDR3: CASRYRLQDTGELFF
J: TRBJ1-5; D: TRBD1; V: TRBV6-5; length: 15; size: .; DNA: TGTGCCAGCAGTTACGGTCAGGGGGCTAATCAGCCCCAGCATTTT; CDR3: CASSYGQGANQPQHF